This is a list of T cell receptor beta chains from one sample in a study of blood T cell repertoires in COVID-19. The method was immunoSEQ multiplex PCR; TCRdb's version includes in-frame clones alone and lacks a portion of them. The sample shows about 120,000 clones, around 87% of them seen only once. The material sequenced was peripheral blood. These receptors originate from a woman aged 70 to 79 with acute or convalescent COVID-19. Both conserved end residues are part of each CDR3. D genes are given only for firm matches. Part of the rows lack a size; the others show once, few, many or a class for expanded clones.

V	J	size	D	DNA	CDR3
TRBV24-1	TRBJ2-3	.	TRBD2	TGTGCCACCAGTGATGGGACTAAGTCCACAGATACGCAGTATTTT	CATSDGTKSTDTQYF
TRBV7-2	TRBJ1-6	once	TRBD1	TGTGCCAGCAGCTTCTCGGACAGGGGAGGTTCACCCCTCCACTTT	CASSFSDRGGSPLHF
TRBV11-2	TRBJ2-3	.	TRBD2	TGTGCCAGCAGTTCTAGCGGGGGGACGCGCACAGATACGCAGTATTTT	CASSSSGGTRTDTQYF
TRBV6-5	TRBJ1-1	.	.	TGTGCCAGCACGCGGGGGTCGGGAATGAACACTGAAGCTTTCTTT	CASTRGSGMNTEAFF
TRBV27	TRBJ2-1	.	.	TGTGCCTGCTGGACTACCTACAATGAGCAGTTCTTC	CACWTTYNEQFF
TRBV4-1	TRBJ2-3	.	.	TGCGCCAGCAGCTCTTCTAGCACAGATACGCAGTATTTT	CASSSSSTDTQYF
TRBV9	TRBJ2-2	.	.	TGTGCCAGCAGCGTAGTGAGGGGGGGCACCGGGGAGCTGTTTTTT	CASSVVRGGTGELFF
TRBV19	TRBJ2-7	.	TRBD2	TGTGCCAGTAGTAAGGCCGCTAGCGGTGGCTACGAGCAGTACTTC	CASSKAASGGYEQYF
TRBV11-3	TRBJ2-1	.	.	TGTGCCAGCAGGGGTGGCGGGGAAGGTGGTGAGCAGTTCTTC	CASRGGGEGGEQFF
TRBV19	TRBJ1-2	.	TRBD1	TGTGCCAGCCGACAGGGGGCATCTAACTATGGCTACACCTTC	CASRQGASNYGYTF
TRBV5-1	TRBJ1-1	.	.	TGCGCCAGCAACACCGCAGGGGTCGGCACTGAAGCTTTCTTT	CASNTAGVGTEAFF
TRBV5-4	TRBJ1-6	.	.	TGTGCCAGCAGCTTGGTCGGGTTGAAGAATTCACCCCTCCACTTT	CASSLVGLKNSPLHF
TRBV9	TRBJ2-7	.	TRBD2	TGTGCCAGCAGCGTAGATGGGACTAGCTTTGGGCAGCAGTACTTC	CASSVDGTSFGQQYF
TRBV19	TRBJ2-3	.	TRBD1	TGTGCCAGTGCACCCCAGGGACAGGGCACAGATACGCAGTATTTT	CASAPQGQGTDTQYF
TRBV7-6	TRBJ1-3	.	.	TGTGCCAGCAGCTTGAGCGGGGGCTCTGGAAACACCATATATTTT	CASSLSGGSGNTIYF
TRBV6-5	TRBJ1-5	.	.	TGTGCCAGCAGTCCCTCGACACCTAATCAGCCCCAGCATTTT	CASSPSTPNQPQHF
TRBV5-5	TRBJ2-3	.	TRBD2	TGTGCCAGCAGCTTGAGGCGGGGGGGCATTAGTGTGGCAGATACGCAGTATTTT	CASSLRRGGISVADTQYF
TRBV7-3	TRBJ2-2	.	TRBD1	TGTGCCAGCGCAGGGGGCGGGTACACCGGGGAGCTGTTTTTT	CASAGGGYTGELFF
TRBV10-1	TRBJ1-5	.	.	TGCGCCAGCAGTGAGGGGGAGGGGGGCTATCAGCCCCAGCATTTT	CASSEGEGGYQPQHF
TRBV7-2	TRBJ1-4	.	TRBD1	TGTGCCAGCAGCTTGCAGGGGGCCGAAAAACTGTTTTTT	CASSLQGAEKLFF
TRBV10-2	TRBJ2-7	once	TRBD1	TGCGCCAGCAGTGAGTCCGACAGGGCCCACGAGCAGTACTTC	CASSESDRAHEQYF
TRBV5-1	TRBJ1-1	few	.	TGCGCCAGCAGCTTGGCCAGTCAGGTTAACACTGAAGCTTTCTTT	CASSLASQVNTEAFF
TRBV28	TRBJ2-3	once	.	TGTGCCAGCACCACCGTGTGGGGGGGCCTGACAGATACGCAGTATTTT	CASTTVWGGLTDTQYF
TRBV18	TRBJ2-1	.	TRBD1	TGTGCCAGCTCGCCCGACAGGGTTGACAATGAGCAGTTCTTC	CASSPDRVDNEQFF
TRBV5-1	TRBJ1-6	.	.	TGCGCCAGCAGCTTAACTTCGGGGGTAGGTGTCTCACCCCTCCACTTT	CASSLTSGVGVSPLHF
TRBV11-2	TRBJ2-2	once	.	TGTGCCAGCAGCTTAGTCCTAGCCGGGGAGCTGTTTTTT	CASSLVLAGELFF
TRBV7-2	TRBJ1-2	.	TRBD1	TGTGCCAGCAGCTCCCTTTTACTGTGGACAGGGGGCGACTATGGCTACACCTTC	CASSSLLLWTGGDYGYTF
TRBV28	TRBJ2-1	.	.	TGTGCCAGCAGCATGTTTGGAACAGCTGGCCCCAATGAGCAGTTCTTC	CASSMFGTAGPNEQFF
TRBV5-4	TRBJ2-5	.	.	TGTGCCAGCAACCGGCAACTAGAAGAGACCCAGTACTTC	CASNRQLEETQYF
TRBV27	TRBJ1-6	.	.	TGTGCCAGCAGTTTAGCACAGGGCGCCTATAATTCACCCCTCCACTTT	CASSLAQGAYNSPLHF
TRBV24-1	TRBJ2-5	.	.	TGTGCCACCAGTGATTGGGAGGAATACCAAGAGACCCAGTACTTC	CATSDWEEYQETQYF
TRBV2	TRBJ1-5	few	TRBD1	TGTGCCAGCAGCCCACGACAGGGTGGGAGCAATCAGCCCCAGCATTTT	CASSPRQGGSNQPQHF
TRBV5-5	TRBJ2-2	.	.	TGTGCCAGCAGCTACTCTGGGGGGTTCAACACCGGGGAGCTGTTTTTT	CASSYSGGFNTGELFF
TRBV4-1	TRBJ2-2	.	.	TGCGCCAGCAGCCAAGGACAGGTCACCGGGGAGCTGTTTTTT	CASSQGQVTGELFF